One T cell receptor (beta chain) is described in this entry. This specimen comes from a study of blood T cell repertoires in COVID-19. Study-level background: From T cells, B-cell-depleted T cells, or PBMCs came the material, which was cDNA or gDNA.

Repertoires were generated with immunoSEQ multiplex PCR, while TCRdb's copy carries only in-frame clones and drops some. The data contain approximately 170,000 clones, about 85% of them seen just once; the ten biggest clones take up 10% to 15%. Sequenced sample: peripheral blood. This sequence originates from a man between 65 and 79 years old who had recovered from COVID-19.

CDR3 nucleotide sequence: TGTGCCAGCAGTCGGGACAGGAACACCGGGGAGCTGTTTTTT. Translating gives CASSRDRNTGELFF. This sequence joins TRBV6-4 and TRBJ2-2; 7 nucleotides line up with TRBD1. The CDR3 spans 14 residues. The V and J ends lost 5 bases and 1 base, in that order; junction bases with no gene match: 1. Germline V gene sequence: CDR1 MRHNA, CDR2 SNTAGT.